This T cell receptor (beta chain) came from a study of blood T cell repertoires in COVID-19. Study as a whole: Material from acute and convalescent COVID-19 was sourced from the United States, Italy and Spain. PBMCs, B-cell-depleted T cells, or T cells were the source of the cDNA or gDNA that made up the material.

Authors' data handling: Nucleated cell number was recorded as an estimate derived from reference gene primer amplification. Assay used: immunoSEQ multiplex PCR; TCRdb lists only in-frame clones, some missing. That table supplies the V and J calls and clone size; D and trimming were determined from the DNA. The profile covers some 120,000 clones, with more than 80% appearing a single time and 8% to 13% taken by the ten largest. Germline values: CDR1 ENHRY, CDR2 SYGVKD. V lost 7 bases and J lost 3; bases outside the gene matches: 5. The CDR3 runs to 14 residues. The origin of this receptor is a human donor in a cohort sampled during active COVID-19. Specimen: peripheral blood. The chain has TRBV10-3 and TRBJ2-1; 8 bases align to TRBD1. The CDR3 DNA reads TGTGCCATCACTAGAGGACAGGGCTACAATGAGCAGTTCTTC. Translation: CAITRGQGYNEQFF.